The TCR beta chain under discussion was sequenced for a study of blood T cell repertoires in COVID-19. Germline V gene lookup returns CDR1 GTSNPN and CDR2 SVGIG (reference sequence). With 5 bases clipped from V and 3 bases from J, the junction kept 1 base outside the gene matches. The length of the CDR3 is 13 residues. The repertoire was sequenced with immunoSEQ multiplex PCR; TCRdb's copy has only in-frame clones and lacks some. The sample contains roughly 330,000 clones, over 80% of which appear only once. The chain couples TRBV30 to TRBJ1-2, with 12 nucleotides matching TRBD1. This receptor was taken from a man aged 25 to 40 with COVID-19, enrolled during active disease. Sequenced material: peripheral blood. The CDR3 region is CAWGTGGDYGYTF. The CDR3 region has the DNA TGTGCCTGGGGGACAGGGGGCGACTATGGCTACACCTTC.